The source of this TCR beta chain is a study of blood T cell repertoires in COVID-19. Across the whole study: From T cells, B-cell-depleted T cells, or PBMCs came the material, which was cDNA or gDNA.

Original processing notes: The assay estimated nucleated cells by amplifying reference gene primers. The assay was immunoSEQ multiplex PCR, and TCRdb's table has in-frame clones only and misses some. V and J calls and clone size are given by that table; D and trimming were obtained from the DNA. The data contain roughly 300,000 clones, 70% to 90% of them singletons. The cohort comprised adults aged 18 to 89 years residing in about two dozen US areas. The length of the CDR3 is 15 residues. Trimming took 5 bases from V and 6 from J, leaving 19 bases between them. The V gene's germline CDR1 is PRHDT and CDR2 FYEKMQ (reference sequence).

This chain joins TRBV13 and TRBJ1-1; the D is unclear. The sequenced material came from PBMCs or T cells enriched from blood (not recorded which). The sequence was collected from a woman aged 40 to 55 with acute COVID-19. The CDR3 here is CASSALGVTVAEAFF. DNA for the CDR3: TGTGCCAGCAGCGCTTTGGGAGTCACTGTCGCTGAAGCTTTCTTT.